Listed below are T cell receptor beta chains from one sample, sequenced in a study of blood T cell repertoires in COVID-19. The table came from immunoSEQ multiplex PCR; TCRdb's copy has only in-frame clones and leaves some out. Here the sample spans approximately 210,000 clones, around 76% being singletons. The material sequenced was PBMCs or T cells enriched from blood (not recorded which). The receptors come from a woman in her 50s with acute COVID-19. Each CDR3 is given without its conserved first and last residue. Each record gives: CDR3 protein, J gene, V gene.

AISEARTGYSNQPQH | TRBJ1-5 | TRBV10-3
SASYRADTEAF | TRBJ1-1 | TRBV20-1
ASSLGKGQRLPGYT | TRBJ1-2 | TRBV5-8
ASSRQGSATQY | TRBJ2-3 | TRBV6-4
ASSQTDSSHTEAF | TRBJ1-1 | TRBV4-2
ASSGTGDPSYGYT | TRBJ1-2 | TRBV18
ASSLQVSGETQY | TRBJ2-5 | TRBV5-1
ASGTSGGIDTQY | TRBJ2-3 | TRBV18
ASSQDGIGGPAAGNYGYT | TRBJ1-2 | TRBV4-2
ASSQAGLAGNTGELF | TRBJ2-2 | TRBV3-1/TRBV3-2
ASSLGRGGNQPQH | TRBJ1-5 | TRBV7-6
ASSPTGYTEAF | TRBJ1-1 | TRBV6-6
ASSRVGGTISTDTQY | TRBJ2-3 | TRBV12-1
ASILGTGIYGYT | TRBJ1-2 | TRBV5-6
ASSLFGTGMGNTIY | TRBJ1-3 | TRBV28
ASSLALGGNTEAF | TRBJ1-1 | TRBV7-9
ASSRTGRNEQF | TRBJ2-1 | TRBV2
ASSLGGTQPQH | TRBJ1-5 | TRBV27
ASSRRAGESGGQETQY | TRBJ2-5 | TRBV19
ASSYPAGSDTQY | TRBJ2-3 | TRBV6-2/TRBV6-3
ASSAGVHTGELF | TRBJ2-2 | TRBV9
ATLAGGGYNEQF | TRBJ2-1 | TRBV3-1/TRBV3-2
ASSPGQIRQF | TRBJ2-1 | TRBV19
ASSPLAGGSVDEQF | TRBJ2-1 | TRBV3-1/TRBV3-2
ASRKQGFGGKANYGYT | TRBJ1-2 | TRBV28
ASSTLGGFSTEAF | TRBJ1-1 | TRBV19
ASSSTSGGRTGELF | TRBJ2-2 | TRBV5-6
VRSLGSEDYYNSPLH | TRBJ1-6 | TRBV7-5
ASSYSKGQFNQPQH | TRBJ1-5 | TRBV6-2/TRBV6-3
ASSSDRDEQF | TRBJ2-1 | TRBV27
ASSEAYQGDGYT | TRBJ1-2 | TRBV2
ASSRLEKGLAQETQY | TRBJ2-5 | TRBV4-1
ASSYSPVQETQY | TRBJ2-5 | TRBV6-5
ASSFVQGAGEQF | TRBJ2-1 | TRBV14
ASSMTRAF | TRBJ1-1 | TRBV19
ASSDIGTGRNQPQH | TRBJ1-5 | TRBV6-1
ASSFKGSWIGYEQF | TRBJ2-1 | TRBV27
ASSWTGRGADKQF | TRBJ2-1 | TRBV5-1
ASSPIAGVTGNTIY | TRBJ1-3 | TRBV5-5
ASSSRAAGDQPQH | TRBJ1-5 | TRBV7-9
ASSLRGATYNSPLH | TRBJ1-6 | TRBV5-1
ASTGQWNTEAF | TRBJ1-1 | TRBV5-6
ASSLGVRGRY | TRBJ2-3 | TRBV3-1/TRBV3-2
ASSLDRGTGTNVLT | TRBJ2-6 | TRBV5-4
ASSSLAGTTTDTQY | TRBJ2-3 | TRBV13
SVDLGGETQY | TRBJ2-5 | TRBV29-1
SAMGQDTGELF | TRBJ2-2 | TRBV29-1
ASSFRWEVGEKLF | TRBJ1-4 | TRBV27
ASRRGVRTEAF | TRBJ1-1 | TRBV6-5